This T cell receptor (beta chain) was sequenced during a study of T cell responses to AZD1222 COVID-19 vaccine. Points from the study as a whole: Possibly, clonal diversity was underestimated; donors were largely white British and included more females.

The repertoire was sequenced with immunoSEQ multiplex PCR; TCRdb's copy has only in-frame clones and lacks some. The repertoire has around 150,000 clones, more than 75% of them found once; the top ten carry 4.5% to 6.5%. This clone was seen once. The antigen is undetermined. The CDR3 runs 15 residues. The V gene's germline CDR1 is MDHEN and CDR2 SYDVKM. After removal of 7 bases from V and 4 bases from J, the junction contained 8 bases not matched to a gene. The material sequenced was peripheral blood, taken on day 0 of AZD1222 vaccination. The genes are TRBV28 and TRBJ2-1; 9 nucleotides agree with TRBD2. This TCR came from an adult in good health. The CDR3 nucleotides read TGTGCCAGCACCTCTAGCGGGAAGAGGTACAATGAGCAGTTCTTC. This translates into CASTSSGKRYNEQFF.